The 9 T cell receptor beta chains in this list originate from one sample, sequenced in a study of shared clonotypes between healthy human individuals. Clones were sequenced by immunoSEQ multiplex PCR, and TCRdb holds only the in-frame ones, with some missing. The table has about 2.3 million clones, less than 95% seen once. The material sequenced was naive CD4+ T cells from PBMCs. Subset specified: CD45RA+ positively selected. The receptor set was obtained from a man younger than 35 in good health. Some clones in this sample may be carry-over from other donors' samples.

The chain is built from TRBV5-1 and TRBJ2-7, with D possibly matching TRBD2 (6 bases). The CDR3 is 17 amino acids. CDR1 is SGHRS and CDR2 is YFSETQ in the germline V gene. The V end was cut by 0 bases, the J end by 6 bases, with 22 bases between. The CDR3 here is CASSLVLASDNTGEQYF. The CDR3 DNA is TGCGCCAGCAGCTTGGTGTTGGCTAGCGATAACACGGGCGAGCAGTACTTC.

The chain carries TRBV28 and TRBJ2-7, with unresolved D. The V end was cut by 5 bases, the J end by 10 bases, with 12 bases between. CDR1 is MDHEN, CDR2 SYDVKM, per germline. The CDR3 runs 11 residues. CDR3 in DNA: TGTGCCAGCAGTGCGGCGACAAGTCAGTACTTC. Its translation: CASSAATSQYF.

Comment on this clone: Other nucleotide sequences from this sample produce the same CDR3. The chain employs TRBV5-1 and TRBJ1-1; weak D call: TRBD1 (5 bases). V lost 2 bases to trimming and J lost 0 bases, with 11 bases between them. This CDR3 region has 15 residues. In germline, CDR1 is SGHRS, CDR2 YFSETQ. As DNA, the CDR3 is TGCGCCAGCAGCTTAGCTGGGACGGTGAACACTGAAGCTTTCTTT. Protein product: CASSLAGTVNTEAFF.

This chain connects TRBV7-2 to TRBJ2-7, with D possibly being TRBD1 (6 bases). Deletions cut 5 bases from V and 2 bases from J, with 10 bases between. The V gene's germline CDR1 is SGHTA and CDR2 FQGNSA. The CDR3 extends over 13 amino acids. The CDR3 DNA reads TGTGCCAGCAGCCACGGACAGACCTACGAGCAGTACTTC. Protein sequence: CASSHGQTYEQYF.

The chain carries TRBV27 and TRBJ1-3; possible D gene TRBD1, 6 bases. CDR1 and CDR2 (germline): MNHEY, SMNVEV (reference sequence). The length of the CDR3 is 14 residues. V dropped 6 bases and J dropped 2 bases, with 11 bases sitting between them. CDR3 nucleotides: TGTGCCAGCAGAGACCACAGGGCTGGAAACACCATATATTTT. It is translated as CASRDHRAGNTIYF.

This chain links TRBV7-9 with TRBJ2-2; D ambiguous. Trimming took 2 bases from V and 4 from J, leaving 14 bases between them. The CDR3 loop spans 16 amino acids. Germline V lookup: CDR1 SEHNR, CDR2 FQNEAQ (reference sequence). CDR3 DNA sequence: TGTGCCAGCAGCTTACGGGCTAGTTCGGTCACCGGGGAGCTGTTTTTT. It codes for CASSLRASSVTGELFF. The full variable domain, its missing parts supplied by reference TRBV7-9 and TRBJ2-2, is DTGVSQNPRHKITKRGQNVTFRCDPISEHNRLYWYRQTLGQGPEFLTYFQNEAQLEKSRLLSDRFSAERPKGSFSTLEIQRTEQGDSAMYLCASSLRASSVTGELFFGEGSRLTVL.

This clone was detected only a few times. This chain joins TRBV12-1 and TRBJ1-5; TRBD1, the D gene given by the table, was not confirmed from the DNA. TRBV12-1 is flagged as a pseudogene. CDR3 length: 14 amino acids. The CDR3 DNA reads as TGTGCCAGCAGCTTGACAGGCTTCAATCAGCCCCAGCATTTT. This sequence encodes CASSLTGFNQPQHF.

This chain links TRBV7-9 with TRBJ2-1, with 11 bases fitting TRBD2. V gave up 7 bases and J gave up 0 bases; unmatched junction bases: 8. CDR1 and CDR2 (germline): SEHNR, FQNEAQ (reference sequence). The CDR3 extends over 17 amino acids. The CDR3 region is CASTKGLAASSYNEQFF. The DNA of the CDR3 is TGTGCCAGCACCAAGGGACTAGCGGCGAGCTCCTACAATGAGCAGTTCTTC.

The gene calls are TRBV4-1 and TRBJ2-1; no reliable D call. Germline V gene lookup returns CDR1 MGHRA and CDR2 YSYEKL. Trimming took 1 base from V and 5 from J, leaving 9 bases between them. The CDR3 contains 14 residues. The CDR3 DNA sequence: TGCGCCAGCAGCCAAGGAATTTTAAACAATGAGCAGTTCTTC. This encodes CASSQGILNNEQFF.